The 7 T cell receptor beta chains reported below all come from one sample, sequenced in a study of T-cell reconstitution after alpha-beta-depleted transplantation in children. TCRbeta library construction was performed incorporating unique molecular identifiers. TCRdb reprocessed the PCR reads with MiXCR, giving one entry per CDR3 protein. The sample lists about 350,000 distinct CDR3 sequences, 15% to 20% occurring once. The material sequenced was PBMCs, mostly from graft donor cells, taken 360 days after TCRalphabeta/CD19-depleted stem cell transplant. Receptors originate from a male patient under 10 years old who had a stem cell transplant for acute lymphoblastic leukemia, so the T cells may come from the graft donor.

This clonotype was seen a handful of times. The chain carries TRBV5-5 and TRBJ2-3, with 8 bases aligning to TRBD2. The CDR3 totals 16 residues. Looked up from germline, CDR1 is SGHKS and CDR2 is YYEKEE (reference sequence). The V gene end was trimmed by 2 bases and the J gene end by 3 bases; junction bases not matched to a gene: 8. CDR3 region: CASSFLSGRGTDTQYF. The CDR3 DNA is TGTGCCAGCAGCTTTCTCAGCGGGAGAGGGACAGATACGCAGTATTTT.

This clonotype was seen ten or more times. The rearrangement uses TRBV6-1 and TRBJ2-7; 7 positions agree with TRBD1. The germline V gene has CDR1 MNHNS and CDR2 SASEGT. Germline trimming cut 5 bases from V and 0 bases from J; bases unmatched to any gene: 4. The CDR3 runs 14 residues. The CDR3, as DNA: TGTGCCAGCAGTCCGGACAGGAGCTCCTACGAGCAGTACTTC. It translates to CASSPDRSSYEQYF.

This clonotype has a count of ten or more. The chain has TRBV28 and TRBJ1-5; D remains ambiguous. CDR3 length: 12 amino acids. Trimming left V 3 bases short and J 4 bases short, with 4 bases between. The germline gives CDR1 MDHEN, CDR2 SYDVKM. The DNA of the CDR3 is TGTGCCAGCAGTTTCCCTAATCAGCCCCAGCATTTT. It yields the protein CASSFPNQPQHF. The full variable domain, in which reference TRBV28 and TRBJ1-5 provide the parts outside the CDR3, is DVKVTQSSRYLVKRTGEKVFLECVQDMDHENMFWYRQDPGLGLRLIYFSYDVKMKEKGDIPEGYSVSREKKERFSLILESASTNQTSMYLCASSFPNQPQHFGDGTRLSIL.

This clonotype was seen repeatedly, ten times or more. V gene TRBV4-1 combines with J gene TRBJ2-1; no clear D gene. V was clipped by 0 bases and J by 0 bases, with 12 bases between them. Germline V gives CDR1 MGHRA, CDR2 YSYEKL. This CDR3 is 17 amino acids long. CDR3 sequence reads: CASSQDRAQGSYNEQFF. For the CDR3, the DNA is TGCGCCAGCAGCCAAGATAGGGCGCAAGGCTCCTACAATGAGCAGTTCTTC.

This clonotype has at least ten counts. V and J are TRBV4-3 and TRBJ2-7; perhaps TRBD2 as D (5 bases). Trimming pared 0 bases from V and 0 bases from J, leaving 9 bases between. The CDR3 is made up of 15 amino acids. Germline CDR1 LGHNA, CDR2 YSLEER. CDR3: CASSQDLLDSYEQYF. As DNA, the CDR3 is TGCGCCAGCAGCCAAGATCTACTAGACTCCTACGAGCAGTACTTC.

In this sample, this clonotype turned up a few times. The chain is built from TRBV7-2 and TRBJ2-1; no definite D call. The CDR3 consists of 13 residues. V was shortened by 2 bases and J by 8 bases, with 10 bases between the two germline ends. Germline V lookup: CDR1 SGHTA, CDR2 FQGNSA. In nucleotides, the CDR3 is TGTGCCAGCAGCTTATGGCTCTTCGATGAGCAGTTCTTC. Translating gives CASSLWLFDEQFF.

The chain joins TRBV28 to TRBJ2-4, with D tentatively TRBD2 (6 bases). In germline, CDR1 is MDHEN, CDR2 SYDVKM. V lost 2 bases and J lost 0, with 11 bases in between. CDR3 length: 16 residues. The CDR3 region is CASSLPGALAKNIQYF. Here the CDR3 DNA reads TGTGCCAGCAGTTTACCGGGAGCCCTAGCCAAAAACATTCAGTACTTC.